This is a list of T cell receptor beta chains from one sample in a study of CD8 T cells in Susac syndrome. TCRdb redid the calling of the immunoSEQ multiplex PCR reads with MiXCR, one entry per CDR3 protein. The sample holds about 180,000 distinct CDR3 sequences; roughly 96% are singletons and the top ten take 0.15% to 0.2%. The sequenced sample was CD8+ T cells from PBMCs. These receptors originate from a human donor with multiple sclerosis. Both conserved end residues are part of each CDR3. The order of the fields is J gene, D gene, clone size, V gene, CDR3 protein, CDR3 DNA. A D gene is named only where the DNA matches it firmly. Not all rows give a size; the values are once, few, many and, for expanded clones, a class.

j_call: TRBJ2-5
d_call: TRBD2
clone_size: .
v_call: TRBV2
cdr3_aa: CAGRERGQETQYF
cdr3_nt: TGTGCCGGAAGAGAGCGGGGGCAAGAGACCCAGTACTTC

j_call: TRBJ1-1
d_call: .
clone_size: .
v_call: TRBV29-1
cdr3_aa: CSVEGHLNTEAFF
cdr3_nt: TGCAGCGTGGAAGGACACTTGAACACTGAAGCTTTCTTT

j_call: TRBJ2-1
d_call: TRBD2
clone_size: .
v_call: TRBV2
cdr3_aa: CASRGTSGYNEQFF
cdr3_nt: TGTGCCAGCAGGGGGACTAGCGGTTACAATGAGCAGTTCTTC

j_call: TRBJ1-2
d_call: TRBD1
clone_size: .
v_call: TRBV29-1
cdr3_aa: CSVAPGTGVWYGYTF
cdr3_nt: TGCAGCGTTGCTCCCGGGACAGGGGTTTGGTATGGCTACACCTTC

j_call: TRBJ2-4
d_call: .
clone_size: .
v_call: TRBV6-4
cdr3_aa: CASSDGMGNIQYF
cdr3_nt: TGTGCCAGCAGTGATGGGATGGGAAACATTCAGTACTTC

j_call: TRBJ2-1
d_call: .
clone_size: .
v_call: TRBV29-1
cdr3_aa: CSVEENYNEQFF
cdr3_nt: TGCAGCGTTGAAGAGAACTACAATGAGCAGTTCTTC

j_call: TRBJ2-1
d_call: TRBD2
clone_size: .
v_call: TRBV28
cdr3_aa: CASRPGGIGEQFF
cdr3_nt: TGTGCCAGCCGCCCGGGAGGGATCGGTGAGCAGTTCTTC

j_call: TRBJ1-5
d_call: .
clone_size: .
v_call: TRBV4-1
cdr3_aa: CASSQPEPLLNQPQHF
cdr3_nt: TGCGCCAGCAGCCAACCCGAACCGCTTTTAAATCAGCCCCAGCATTTT

j_call: TRBJ2-5
d_call: .
clone_size: .
v_call: TRBV7-9
cdr3_aa: CASSFEGYQETQYF
cdr3_nt: TGTGCCAGCAGCTTCGAGGGGTACCAAGAGACCCAGTACTTC

j_call: TRBJ2-2
d_call: TRBD2
clone_size: once
v_call: TRBV29-1
cdr3_aa: CSVADSGALKVGELFF
cdr3_nt: TGCAGCGTTGCCGATAGCGGGGCCCTCAAGGTCGGGGAGCTGTTTTTT

j_call: TRBJ2-1
d_call: .
clone_size: .
v_call: TRBV9
cdr3_aa: CASSVVGGHNEQFF
cdr3_nt: TGTGCCAGCAGCGTAGTTGGGGGACACAATGAGCAGTTCTTC

j_call: TRBJ2-7
d_call: .
clone_size: few
v_call: TRBV14
cdr3_aa: CASSQTGPEQYF
cdr3_nt: TGTGCCAGCAGCCAAACAGGGCCCGAGCAGTACTTC

j_call: TRBJ1-1
d_call: .
clone_size: .
v_call: TRBV9
cdr3_aa: CASSAPREGLNTEAFF
cdr3_nt: TGTGCCAGCAGCGCACCGAGGGAGGGCCTGAACACTGAAGCTTTCTTT

j_call: TRBJ2-1
d_call: TRBD2
clone_size: .
v_call: TRBV12-3/TRBV12-4
cdr3_aa: CASGPSGTYNEQFF
cdr3_nt: TGTGCCAGCGGACCTAGCGGCACCTACAATGAGCAGTTCTTC

j_call: TRBJ1-5
d_call: .
clone_size: .
v_call: TRBV12-3/TRBV12-4
cdr3_aa: CASSDGPGGNQPQHF
cdr3_nt: TGTGCCAGCAGTGATGGCCCGGGTGGCAATCAGCCCCAGCATTTT

j_call: TRBJ2-3
d_call: .
clone_size: .
v_call: TRBV9
cdr3_aa: CASSPGHTQYF
cdr3_nt: TGTGCCAGCAGCCCCGGCCATACGCAGTATTTT

j_call: TRBJ2-1
d_call: .
clone_size: .
v_call: TRBV20-1
cdr3_aa: CSASFRDLNEQFF
cdr3_nt: TGCAGTGCTAGCTTTCGGGATTTGAATGAGCAGTTCTTC

j_call: TRBJ2-7
d_call: .
clone_size: .
v_call: TRBV7-9
cdr3_aa: CASSGYDNDYEQYF
cdr3_nt: TGTGCCAGCAGCGGATACGACAACGACTACGAGCAGTACTTC

j_call: TRBJ2-7
d_call: TRBD2
clone_size: .
v_call: TRBV28
cdr3_aa: CASSHLAGGMGKVYEQYF
cdr3_nt: TGTGCCAGCAGCCATCTAGCGGGAGGCATGGGGAAGGTCTACGAGCAGTACTTC

j_call: TRBJ2-1
d_call: .
clone_size: .
v_call: TRBV5-1
cdr3_aa: CASSSVGGNEQFF
cdr3_nt: TGCGCCAGCAGCTCGGTCGGGGGCAATGAGCAGTTCTTC

j_call: TRBJ1-5
d_call: .
clone_size: .
v_call: TRBV2
cdr3_aa: CASRPHGNQPQHF
cdr3_nt: TGTGCCAGCAGACCCCACGGGAATCAGCCCCAGCATTTT

j_call: TRBJ2-1
d_call: TRBD2
clone_size: .
v_call: TRBV2
cdr3_aa: CASGRTPGLVSPEQFF
cdr3_nt: TGTGCCAGCGGAAGGACGCCGGGACTAGTGAGTCCTGAGCAGTTCTTC

j_call: TRBJ2-7
d_call: .
clone_size: .
v_call: TRBV7-9
cdr3_aa: CASSFAPSYEQYF
cdr3_nt: TGTGCCAGCAGCTTTGCCCCCAGCTACGAGCAGTACTTC

j_call: TRBJ2-1
d_call: .
clone_size: .
v_call: TRBV20-1
cdr3_aa: CSARDKSFHSEQFF
cdr3_nt: TGCAGTGCTAGAGATAAATCGTTCCATAGTGAGCAGTTCTTC

j_call: TRBJ2-1
d_call: .
clone_size: .
v_call: TRBV28
cdr3_aa: CASSTRLHEQFF
cdr3_nt: TGTGCCAGCAGCACTAGGTTGCATGAGCAGTTCTTC

j_call: TRBJ2-3
d_call: TRBD2
clone_size: .
v_call: TRBV11-2
cdr3_aa: CASSIIPGLAVSTDTQYF
cdr3_nt: TGTGCCAGCAGCATAATACCGGGACTAGCGGTTAGCACAGATACGCAGTATTTT

j_call: TRBJ2-7
d_call: .
clone_size: .
v_call: TRBV20-1
cdr3_aa: CSARPRPGLSYEQYF
cdr3_nt: TGCAGTGCTAGGCCCCGGCCAGGGCTCTCCTACGAGCAGTACTTC

j_call: TRBJ2-5
d_call: .
clone_size: .
v_call: TRBV5-1
cdr3_aa: CARDVRWGETQYF
cdr3_nt: TGCGCGCGGGATGTCCGGTGGGGAGAGACCCAGTACTTC

j_call: TRBJ2-3
d_call: .
clone_size: .
v_call: TRBV7-9
cdr3_aa: CASSFGPLGTDTQYF
cdr3_nt: TGTGCCAGCAGCTTCGGCCCGCTGGGCACAGATACGCAGTATTTT

j_call: TRBJ2-1
d_call: .
clone_size: .
v_call: TRBV20-1
cdr3_aa: CSAIGDYRVNEQFF
cdr3_nt: TGCAGTGCTATTGGTGACTACCGAGTCAATGAGCAGTTCTTC

j_call: TRBJ1-2
d_call: .
clone_size: .
v_call: TRBV18
cdr3_aa: CASSLLPIDGPKDYGYTF
cdr3_nt: TGTGCCAGCTCGCTTCTACCAATTGACGGACCTAAGGACTATGGCTACACCTTC

j_call: TRBJ2-7
d_call: .
clone_size: .
v_call: TRBV7-8
cdr3_aa: CASSLGARGAYEQYF
cdr3_nt: TGTGCCAGCAGCTTAGGGGCCAGGGGGGCGTATGAGCAGTACTTC

j_call: TRBJ2-7
d_call: .
clone_size: .
v_call: TRBV5-1
cdr3_aa: CASSLPTGPTYEQYF
cdr3_nt: TGCGCCAGCAGCTTGCCCACCGGACCCACCTACGAGCAGTACTTC

j_call: TRBJ1-1
d_call: .
clone_size: .
v_call: TRBV7-2
cdr3_aa: CASSKHMRVTEAFF
cdr3_nt: TGTGCCAGCAGCAAACATATGAGGGTCACTGAAGCTTTCTTT

j_call: TRBJ1-5
d_call: .
clone_size: .
v_call: TRBV6-2/TRBV6-3
cdr3_aa: CASSSWDLGQPQHF
cdr3_nt: TGTGCCAGCAGCTCCTGGGATCTAGGTCAGCCCCAGCATTTT

j_call: TRBJ2-1
d_call: .
clone_size: .
v_call: TRBV7-9
cdr3_aa: CASSLGQYEQFF
cdr3_nt: TGTGCCAGCAGCTTAGGGCAGTATGAGCAGTTCTTC

j_call: TRBJ2-3
d_call: TRBD2
clone_size: .
v_call: TRBV15
cdr3_aa: CATRSVAGASTDTQYF
cdr3_nt: TGTGCCACCAGATCCGTAGCGGGGGCTAGCACAGATACGCAGTATTTT

j_call: TRBJ1-2
d_call: TRBD1
clone_size: .
v_call: TRBV14
cdr3_aa: CASSQGQGANYGYTF
cdr3_nt: TGTGCCAGCAGCCAAGGACAGGGGGCGAACTATGGCTACACCTTC

j_call: TRBJ2-5
d_call: .
clone_size: .
v_call: TRBV7-9
cdr3_aa: CASSSANFGGTQYF
cdr3_nt: TGTGCCAGCAGCTCTGCCAACTTCGGGGGGACCCAGTACTTC

j_call: TRBJ2-1
d_call: TRBD2
clone_size: .
v_call: TRBV6-5
cdr3_aa: CASSLHRGDNEQFF
cdr3_nt: TGTGCCAGCAGCCTCCATCGGGGGGACAATGAGCAGTTCTTC

j_call: TRBJ1-5
d_call: TRBD1
clone_size: few
v_call: TRBV12-3/TRBV12-4
cdr3_aa: CASSLDRVNQPQHF
cdr3_nt: TGTGCCAGCAGTCTAGACAGGGTCAACCAGCCCCAGCATTTT

j_call: TRBJ2-3
d_call: .
clone_size: .
v_call: TRBV29-1
cdr3_aa: CSVEGRIATDTQYF
cdr3_nt: TGCAGCGTTGAGGGCAGGATAGCCACAGATACGCAGTATTTT

j_call: TRBJ1-2
d_call: .
clone_size: .
v_call: TRBV2
cdr3_aa: CADCYPPAEVYGYTF
cdr3_nt: TGTGCGGACTGCTACCCACCCGCAGAGGTCTATGGCTACACCTTC

j_call: TRBJ2-1
d_call: .
clone_size: .
v_call: TRBV20-1
cdr3_aa: CSAREYGEQFF
cdr3_nt: TGCAGTGCTAGGGAATACGGGGAGCAGTTCTTC

j_call: TRBJ2-7
d_call: TRBD1
clone_size: .
v_call: TRBV7-9
cdr3_aa: CASSLERLPDRDEQYF
cdr3_nt: TGTGCCAGCAGCTTAGAGCGACTTCCGGACAGGGACGAGCAGTACTTC

j_call: TRBJ1-1
d_call: TRBD1
clone_size: .
v_call: TRBV3-1
cdr3_aa: CASSQNTGGAPRTTEAFF
cdr3_nt: TGTGCCAGCAGCCAGAACACAGGGGGCGCCCCCAGAACCACTGAAGCTTTCTTT

j_call: TRBJ2-7
d_call: TRBD1
clone_size: .
v_call: TRBV7-8
cdr3_aa: CASSLAGQGGTSYEQYF
cdr3_nt: TGTGCCAGCAGCTTAGCGGGACAGGGGGGGACTTCCTACGAGCAGTACTTC

j_call: TRBJ2-3
d_call: .
clone_size: once
v_call: TRBV6-5
cdr3_aa: CASRKTGRLADTQYF
cdr3_nt: TGTGCCAGCCGAAAGACAGGGAGGTTGGCAGATACGCAGTATTTT

j_call: TRBJ1-1
d_call: .
clone_size: .
v_call: TRBV20-1
cdr3_aa: CSVGMNTEAFF
cdr3_nt: TGCAGTGTTGGCATGAACACTGAAGCTTTCTTT

j_call: TRBJ2-7
d_call: TRBD2
clone_size: .
v_call: TRBV4-2
cdr3_aa: CASSQVAGDTFYEQYF
cdr3_nt: TGTGCCAGCAGCCAAGTGGCGGGAGATACCTTCTACGAGCAGTACTTC